The T cell receptor (beta chain) under discussion was sequenced for a study of T-cell memory formation after mild COVID-19. This clonotype was seen repeatedly, ten times or more. What it binds is unknown. Germline values: CDR1 SGHTA, CDR2 FQGNSA. The CDR3 is 16 residues long. Trimming took 6 bases from V and 2 from J; bases not matched to a gene: 9. Study-wide findings and caveats: In pre-infection memory, a portion of responding clones appeared, which suggested that cross-reactive memory joined.

From the 5' RACE reads, TCRdb called clonotypes with MiXCR, one entry per CDR3 protein. The sample yields around 250,000 distinct CDR3 sequences, roughly 15% seen once. The chain combines TRBV7-2 with TRBJ2-3; 9 bases are a match to TRBD2. The sequence was collected from a man aged 18 to 30 who had mild COVID-19 (a few samples of this study predate the infection). Cell type and time point are not known. The sample comprised PBMCs or a T cell subset sorted from them (not recorded which). The CDR3 reads CASSLYSGGITDTQYF. The CDR3 DNA sequence: TGTGCCAGCAGTCTCTATAGCGGGGGAATCACAGATACGCAGTATTTT.